This T cell receptor beta chain was identified during a study of blood T cell repertoires in COVID-19. Study-wide background: The cDNA or gDNA used as material had been derived from T cells, B-cell-depleted T cells, or PBMCs.

Data came from immunoSEQ multiplex PCR; TCRdb stores just in-frame clones and leaves some out. Of some 210,000 clones listed, roughly 87% are singletons. The V and J ends lost 5 bases and 8 bases respectively, with 15 bases between them. The CDR3 is 14 amino acids. Germline-derived CDR1 and CDR2 are SGHNT and YENEEA. The receptor was isolated from a man between 18 and 35 years old with acute COVID-19. V and J are TRBV11-3 and TRBJ1-4, with D uncertain. The sample was PBMCs or T cells enriched from blood (not recorded which). For the CDR3, the DNA is TGTGCCAGCAGCCCCGCCGGGCGGGTGGAAAAACTGTTTTTT. It codes for CASSPAGRVEKLFF.